The rows below give T cell receptor beta chains drawn from one sample of a study of blood T cell repertoires in COVID-19. Profiling relied on immunoSEQ multiplex PCR, and the TCRdb table lists in-frame clones only, not all of them. This sample yields fewer than 250,000 clones, of which roughly 80% are seen a single time; about an eighth belongs to the top ten. The sample comprised peripheral blood. The receptors were gathered from a woman between 50 and 59 years old with acute or convalescent COVID-19. Both conserved end residues are part of each CDR3. Each record gives: V gene, clone size, D gene, J gene, CDR3 protein, CDR3 DNA. D genes are given only for firm matches. Clone sizes are given selectively: once, few, many, or a class where the clone is expanded.

v_gene: TRBV7-2
abundance: -
d_gene: -
j_gene: TRBJ1-5
CDR3aa: CASARDTRSNQPQHF
CDR3nt: TGTGCCAGCGCAAGGGACACTCGTAGCAATCAGCCCCAGCATTTT

v_gene: TRBV19
abundance: once
d_gene: -
j_gene: TRBJ1-6
CDR3aa: CASSTSGGIRGSPLHF
CDR3nt: TGTGCCAGTAGTACTTCCGGGGGGATAAGAGGATCACCCCTCCACTTT

v_gene: TRBV7-8
abundance: -
d_gene: -
j_gene: TRBJ2-3
CDR3aa: CASSGSPMRQALDTQYF
CDR3nt: TGTGCCAGCAGCGGATCCCCGATGAGACAGGCCCTAGATACGCAGTATTTT

v_gene: TRBV24-1
abundance: -
d_gene: -
j_gene: TRBJ2-7
CDR3aa: CATSDPGSPYEQYF
CDR3nt: TGTGCCACCAGTGATCCCGGGTCCCCCTACGAGCAGTACTTC

v_gene: TRBV6-5
abundance: -
d_gene: TRBD1
j_gene: TRBJ1-1
CDR3aa: CASSQGQGYTEAFF
CDR3nt: TGTGCCAGCAGTCAGGGACAGGGGTACACTGAAGCTTTCTTT

v_gene: TRBV5-6
abundance: -
d_gene: TRBD2
j_gene: TRBJ2-1
CDR3aa: CASSALPTGGSYNEQFF
CDR3nt: TGTGCCAGCAGCGCTCTCCCAACGGGAGGGTCCTACAATGAGCAGTTCTTC

v_gene: TRBV7-6
abundance: -
d_gene: TRBD2
j_gene: TRBJ2-1
CDR3aa: CASSFLAGDNEQFF
CDR3nt: TGTGCCAGCAGCTTCCTAGCGGGCGACAATGAGCAGTTCTTC

v_gene: TRBV5-1
abundance: -
d_gene: TRBD2
j_gene: TRBJ2-7
CDR3aa: CASSLLPRGLETYEQYF
CDR3nt: TGCGCCAGCAGCTTACTACCTAGGGGACTAGAGACCTACGAGCAGTACTTC

v_gene: TRBV19
abundance: -
d_gene: -
j_gene: TRBJ1-4
CDR3aa: CASSPGGSGEKLFF
CDR3nt: TGTGCCAGTAGTCCCGGGGGAAGCGGTGAAAAACTGTTTTTT

v_gene: TRBV3-1/TRBV3-2
abundance: -
d_gene: TRBD2
j_gene: TRBJ2-3
CDR3aa: CASSPYGASGMGGRKDTQYF
CDR3nt: TGTGCCAGCAGCCCCTACGGGGCTAGCGGGATGGGGGGGCGGAAAGATACGCAGTATTTT

v_gene: TRBV19
abundance: -
d_gene: -
j_gene: TRBJ2-5
CDR3aa: CASTNSLPGETQYF
CDR3nt: TGTGCCAGTACCAACTCCCTGCCGGGGGAGACCCAGTACTTC

v_gene: TRBV10-2
abundance: -
d_gene: -
j_gene: TRBJ1-3
CDR3aa: CASSPPRGNSGNTIYF
CDR3nt: TGCGCCAGCAGCCCCCCTAGAGGGAACTCTGGAAACACCATATATTTT

v_gene: TRBV19
abundance: -
d_gene: TRBD1
j_gene: TRBJ1-1
CDR3aa: CASSMPGQGGTEAFF
CDR3nt: TGTGCCAGTAGTATGCCGGGACAGGGAGGCACTGAAGCTTTCTTT

v_gene: TRBV6-6
abundance: -
d_gene: TRBD1
j_gene: TRBJ1-5
CDR3aa: CAISVYDRGNQPQHF
CDR3nt: TGTGCCATATCGGTCTATGACAGGGGGAATCAGCCCCAGCATTTT

v_gene: TRBV29-1
abundance: -
d_gene: TRBD1
j_gene: TRBJ1-1
CDR3aa: CSAIVDRGLIEAFF
CDR3nt: TGCAGCGCGATAGTGGACAGGGGGCTTATTGAAGCTTTCTTT

v_gene: TRBV5-5
abundance: -
d_gene: TRBD1
j_gene: TRBJ2-7
CDR3aa: CASSGDRGLAYEQYF
CDR3nt: TGTGCCAGCAGCGGGGACAGGGGCCTAGCCTACGAGCAGTACTTC

v_gene: TRBV5-1
abundance: -
d_gene: -
j_gene: TRBJ2-2
CDR3aa: CASSLAVSGAGELFF
CDR3nt: TGCGCCAGCAGCTTGGCAGTTAGCGGTGCCGGGGAGCTGTTTTTT

v_gene: TRBV6-4
abundance: -
d_gene: TRBD1
j_gene: TRBJ2-2
CDR3aa: CASINLFGTGVPGELFF
CDR3nt: TGTGCCAGCATAAATCTCTTCGGGACAGGGGTCCCCGGGGAGCTGTTTTTT

v_gene: TRBV29-1
abundance: -
d_gene: TRBD1
j_gene: TRBJ1-2
CDR3aa: CSVGGGTGRINGYTF
CDR3nt: TGCAGCGTTGGTGGAGGGACAGGTCGGATAAATGGCTACACCTTC

v_gene: TRBV5-4
abundance: -
d_gene: -
j_gene: TRBJ2-2
CDR3aa: CASTTGGGAGGELFF
CDR3nt: TGTGCCAGCACCACTGGAGGGGGCGCCGGCGGGGAGCTGTTTTTT

v_gene: TRBV28
abundance: -
d_gene: TRBD2
j_gene: TRBJ2-3
CDR3aa: CASSESSGRAVDTQYF
CDR3nt: TGTGCCAGCAGTGAATCTAGCGGGAGGGCCGTAGATACGCAGTATTTT

v_gene: TRBV4-3
abundance: -
d_gene: TRBD1
j_gene: TRBJ2-5
CDR3aa: CASSQDRAGGRETQYF
CDR3nt: TGCGCCAGCAGCCAAGATCGAGCAGGGGGCAGAGAGACCCAGTACTTC

v_gene: TRBV25-1
abundance: -
d_gene: -
j_gene: TRBJ1-1
CDR3aa: CASSKTQAGTEAFF
CDR3nt: TGTGCCAGCAGTAAGACACAAGCGGGGACTGAAGCTTTCTTT

v_gene: TRBV13
abundance: -
d_gene: -
j_gene: TRBJ2-1
CDR3aa: CASSLEEGAGYSYNEQFF
CDR3nt: TGTGCCAGCAGCTTAGAGGAAGGGGCAGGGTATTCCTACAATGAGCAGTTCTTC

v_gene: TRBV7-6
abundance: -
d_gene: TRBD2
j_gene: TRBJ2-2
CDR3aa: CASSAASGSGTGELFF
CDR3nt: TGTGCCAGCAGCGCCGCTAGCGGGAGTGGGACCGGGGAGCTGTTTTTT

v_gene: TRBV28
abundance: -
d_gene: TRBD2
j_gene: TRBJ2-1
CDR3aa: CASSSSLAGSYNEQFF
CDR3nt: TGTGCCAGCAGTTCTTCTCTAGCGGGATCTTACAATGAGCAGTTCTTC

v_gene: TRBV7-2
abundance: -
d_gene: TRBD2
j_gene: TRBJ2-1
CDR3aa: CASRGSGGPYNEQFF
CDR3nt: TGTGCCAGCAGGGGGAGCGGGGGGCCATACAATGAGCAGTTCTTC

v_gene: TRBV2
abundance: -
d_gene: -
j_gene: TRBJ1-1
CDR3aa: CASRADVNTEAFF
CDR3nt: TGTGCCAGCAGAGCCGATGTGAACACTGAAGCTTTCTTT

v_gene: TRBV29-1
abundance: -
d_gene: -
j_gene: TRBJ1-5
CDR3aa: CSVATGDQPQHF
CDR3nt: TGCAGCGTTGCAACGGGGGATCAGCCCCAGCATTTT

v_gene: TRBV10-3
abundance: -
d_gene: -
j_gene: TRBJ1-3
CDR3aa: CAISERGSGNTIYF
CDR3nt: TGTGCCATCAGTGAAAGGGGCTCTGGAAACACCATATATTTT

v_gene: TRBV11-2
abundance: -
d_gene: TRBD1
j_gene: TRBJ2-7
CDR3aa: CASSWDSLLPYEQYF
CDR3nt: TGTGCCAGCAGCTGGGACAGCTTGCTCCCCTACGAGCAGTACTTC

v_gene: TRBV19
abundance: -
d_gene: TRBD1
j_gene: TRBJ2-5
CDR3aa: CATKGQGAGETQYF
CDR3nt: TGTGCCACTAAGGGACAGGGGGCGGGAGAGACCCAGTACTTC

v_gene: TRBV18
abundance: -
d_gene: TRBD2
j_gene: TRBJ2-2
CDR3aa: CASSSFGGYAQNTGELFF
CDR3nt: TGTGCCAGCTCATCCTTCGGGGGGTACGCTCAAAACACCGGGGAGCTGTTTTTT

v_gene: TRBV19
abundance: few
d_gene: TRBD2
j_gene: TRBJ2-1
CDR3aa: CASTLGLAEDNEQFF
CDR3nt: TGTGCCAGTACCCTGGGACTAGCGGAAGACAATGAGCAGTTCTTC

v_gene: TRBV6-1
abundance: -
d_gene: -
j_gene: TRBJ1-6
CDR3aa: CASSEIGQSYSPLHF
CDR3nt: TGTGCCAGCAGTGAAATAGGACAGAGTTATTCACCCCTCCACTTT

v_gene: TRBV7-9
abundance: -
d_gene: -
j_gene: TRBJ1-1
CDR3aa: CASSLSGTLINTEAFF
CDR3nt: TGTGCCAGCAGCTTATCAGGGACACTTATCAACACTGAAGCTTTCTTT

v_gene: TRBV30
abundance: once
d_gene: -
j_gene: TRBJ1-2
CDR3aa: CAWIQENYGYTF
CDR3nt: TGTGCCTGGATTCAAGAGAACTATGGCTACACCTTC

v_gene: TRBV6-5
abundance: -
d_gene: TRBD2
j_gene: TRBJ2-1
CDR3aa: CASSRGLAGLNEQFF
CDR3nt: TGTGCCAGCAGCCGCGGACTAGCGGGATTAAATGAGCAGTTCTTC

v_gene: TRBV5-1
abundance: -
d_gene: TRBD1
j_gene: TRBJ1-2
CDR3aa: CASSAGTENYGYTF
CDR3nt: TGCGCCAGCAGCGCCGGGACAGAGAACTATGGCTACACCTTC

v_gene: TRBV5-1
abundance: once
d_gene: -
j_gene: TRBJ2-1
CDR3aa: CASSLVDRNNEQFF
CDR3nt: TGCGCCAGCAGCTTGGTGGACAGAAACAATGAGCAGTTCTTC

v_gene: TRBV30
abundance: -
d_gene: TRBD1
j_gene: TRBJ2-7
CDR3aa: CAWNTGTASYEQYF
CDR3nt: TGTGCCTGGAACACCGGGACAGCCTCCTACGAGCAGTACTTC

v_gene: TRBV19
abundance: -
d_gene: -
j_gene: TRBJ2-3
CDR3aa: CASSRAGDTQYF
CDR3nt: TGTGCCAGTAGTAGGGCCGGAGATACGCAGTATTTT

v_gene: TRBV20-1
abundance: -
d_gene: -
j_gene: TRBJ2-7
CDR3aa: CSAPSSYEQYF
CDR3nt: TGCAGTGCCCCGAGCTCCTACGAGCAGTACTTC